The next 5 T cell receptor beta chains were all read from a single sample in a study of metastatic and nonmetastatic thyroid tumors. TCRdb re-analyzed the PCR reads using MiXCR. There are 21,000 or so clones in the sample; about 14% occur only once, and about 36% lies in the top ten. Until they underwent thyroid surgery, no patient had received any treatment. The specimen sequenced was blood. These receptors came from a female donor with papillary thyroid cancer or a benign thyroid nodule (not recorded which). Some clones in this sample may be carry-over from other donors' samples.

At least ten counts were recorded for this clone. V is TRBV19 and J is TRBJ2-7; D might be TRBD1 or TRBD2, each matching 5 bases. This CDR3 spans 13 amino acids. Trimming cost V 6 bases and J 6 bases, with 15 bases left between them. Germline lookup yields CDR1 LNHDA and CDR2 SQIVND (reference sequence). DNA of the CDR3: TGTGCCAGTAGCCCGGGACGCCACGGCGAGCAGTACTTC. Its protein product is CASSPGRHGEQYF.

There are many counts of this clone. A much larger clone sits a single nucleotide away, making a read error possible. Likely a read error: the CDR3 ends without its conserved phenylalanine or tryptophan. The V gene is TRBV9, the J gene TRBJ2-1, with unresolved D. Trimming stripped 0 bases from V and 0 bases from J, with 7 bases between. Germline V gives CDR1 SGDLS, CDR2 YYNGEE. This CDR3 contains 15 residues. CDR3 DNA sequence: TGTGCCAGCAGCGTAGGAACGAGCTCCTACAATGAGCAGTTCTCC. It is translated as CASSVGTSSYNEQFS.

The V call is TRBV9, the J call TRBJ2-3; 12 bases match TRBD2. The ends lost 3 bases at V and 6 bases at J; junction bases unmatched: 8. The length of the CDR3 is 16 residues. The germline gives CDR1 SGDLS, CDR2 YYNGEE. The chain's CDR3 is CASSERGLAGRDTQYF. The CDR3, as DNA: TGTGCCAGCAGCGAGAGAGGACTAGCGGGACGGGATACGCAGTATTTT.

This clone was counted between two and nine times. Since the CDR3 does not end with the conserved phenylalanine or tryptophan, this likely comes from a read error. The limits of the CDR3 on the DNA are not certain, so only TCRdb's listed CDR3 is given. The V call is TRBV6-1, the J call TRBJ2-6; TRBD2 is the table's D call and was not checked against the DNA. The germline V gene has CDR1 MNHNS and CDR2 SASEGT. The CDR3 spans 8 residues, counting both ends. The CDR3 here is CASSPRGY.

This clone was seen many times. The same CDR3 also results from other DNA sequences found in this sample. The V call is TRBV12-3 or TRBV12-4, the J call TRBJ2-1; a possible D gene is TRBD2 (5 bases). This CDR3 comprises 17 residues. V lost 6 bases and J lost 4, with 22 bases in between. The CDR3 bases are TGTGCCAGCAGCCCGGGTGGGGTTGGGCCGGGATACAATGAGCAGTTCTTC. As protein: CASSPGGVGPGYNEQFF.